A selection of T cell receptor beta chains follows, all from one sample in a study of CD8 T cells in ankylosing spondylitis. TCRdb reprocessed the 5' RACE reads via MiXCR and lists one record per CDR3 protein. Seen here are 700,000 to 1,000,000 distinct CDR3 sequences, around 11% observed once, and the top ten hold more than 0.5%. Sequencing was performed on blood, either unsorted or a sorted T cell fraction (not recorded which). The receptor source for this set is a male donor with ankylosing spondylitis. Both conserved end residues are part of each CDR3. A D gene is named only where the DNA matches it firmly. The listing skips clone size in some rows; elsewhere it reads once, few, many or a size class.

NA,TRBV5-1,TRBJ2-1,TRBD1,CASSLPSLRQGSNINEQFF,TGCGCCAGCAGCCTACCTAGTCTCCGACAGGGAAGTAACATCAATGAGCAGTTCTTC
few,TRBV4-2,TRBJ2-7,TRBD2,CASSQEPGTSSYEQYF,TGTGCCAGCAGCCAAGAGCCGGGGACTAGCTCCTACGAGCAGTACTTC
few,TRBV6-6,TRBJ2-7,NA,CASRGSETYEQYF,TGTGCCAGCCGTGGTAGCGAGACCTACGAGCAGTACTTC
NA,TRBV30,TRBJ1-3,NA,CAWSPGGTAKGNTIYF,TGTGCCTGGAGCCCGGGGGGAACAGCGAAAGGAAACACCATATATTTT
few,TRBV11-2,TRBJ2-7,NA,CASSAHSYEQYF,TGTGCCAGCAGCGCTCACTCCTACGAGCAGTACTTC
NA,TRBV7-9,TRBJ1-4,NA,CASSLDDEKLFF,TGTGCCAGCAGCTTAGACGATGAAAAACTGTTTTTT
few,TRBV27,TRBJ1-5,TRBD1,CASSHRGTSNQPQHF,TGTGCCAGCAGCCACAGGGGAACTAGCAATCAGCCCCAGCATTTT
many,TRBV5-1,TRBJ2-3,NA,CASSQLYGRDTQYF,TGCGCCAGCAGCCAGTTGTATGGTCGAGATACGCAGTATTTT
NA,TRBV12-5,TRBJ2-1,TRBD1,CASGQGQGSYNEQFF,TGTGCTAGTGGCCAGGGACAGGGTTCCTACAATGAGCAGTTCTTC
few,TRBV20-1,TRBJ2-1,TRBD2,CSAERGPYNEQFF,TGCAGTGCTGAGCGGGGGCCCTACAATGAGCAGTTCTTC
few,TRBV4-3,TRBJ2-1,NA,CASSQENGLSEQFF,TGCGCCAGCAGCCAAGAGAACGGTCTGAGTGAGCAGTTCTTC
few,TRBV21-1,TRBJ1-5,NA,CASSIGRDRANGGNQPQHF,TGTGCCAGCAGCATTGGCCGGGACAGGGCAAATGGGGGCAATCAGCCCCAGCATTTT
many,TRBV6-2/TRBV6-3,TRBJ2-7,TRBD2,CASSLPVGLAGGFKYEQYF,TGTGCCAGCAGCCTCCCAGTTGGACTAGCGGGAGGGTTCAAATACGAGCAGTACTTC
NA,TRBV20-1,TRBJ1-2,NA,CSAIRAGGVGYTF,TGCAGTGCCATTAGAGCCGGGGGAGTGGGCTACACCTTC
few,TRBV11-2,TRBJ2-1,NA,CASSSRPNNEQFF,TGTGCCAGCAGTTCCAGACCCAACAATGAGCAGTTCTTC
few,TRBV4-2,TRBJ2-7,NA,CASSRVSGTETYEQYF,TGTGCCAGCAGCCGCGTATCCGGGACGGAGACCTACGAGCAGTACTTC
NA,TRBV5-1,TRBJ2-2,NA,CASSLLDRAGELFF,TGCGCCAGCAGCTTGCTTGACCGGGCCGGGGAGCTGTTTTTT
NA,TRBV6-1,TRBJ1-1,NA,CASSNLFGLSEAFF,TGTGCCAGCAGTAACCTCTTCGGGTTATCAGAAGCTTTCTTT
NA,TRBV7-2,TRBJ2-2,TRBD2,CASSSYILAGNTGELFF,TGTGCCAGCAGTTCCTACATACTAGCGGGTAACACCGGGGAGCTGTTTTTT
NA,TRBV28,TRBJ2-7,NA,CASSLDSYSYEQYF,TGTGCCAGCAGTTTGGACAGTTACTCCTACGAGCAGTACTTC
few,TRBV12-3/TRBV12-4,TRBJ1-3,NA,CASSLDLVRRHGNTIYF,TGTGCCAGCAGTTTAGACCTGGTGAGGAGGCATGGAAACACCATATATTTT
few,TRBV4-2,TRBJ2-7,NA,CASSPWTATYEQYF,TGTGCCAGCAGCCCGTGGACGGCTACCTACGAGCAGTACTTC
few,TRBV7-2,TRBJ1-2,NA,CASSLASGSSGYTF,TGTGCCAGCAGCTTAGCGTCAGGGTCTAGTGGCTACACCTTC
NA,TRBV20-1,TRBJ2-3,TRBD2,CSALGLAGIDTQYF,TGCAGTGCCCTGGGACTAGCGGGAATAGATACGCAGTATTTT
NA,TRBV28,TRBJ2-3,TRBD2,CASRPTSGGERDTQYF,TGTGCCAGCAGGCCGACTAGCGGGGGGGAGCGGGATACGCAGTATTTT
NA,TRBV12-3/TRBV12-4,TRBJ2-5,NA,CASSLQRRETQYF,TGTGCCAGCAGTTTACAAAGGCGGGAGACCCAGTACTTC
few,TRBV24-1,TRBJ2-7,NA,CATFRRKPYEQYF,TGTGCCACCTTCAGGAGGAAGCCCTACGAGCAGTACTTC
NA,TRBV24-1,TRBJ2-6,TRBD1,CATSDPRQGSGANVLTF,TGTGCCACCAGTGACCCCCGACAGGGCTCTGGGGCCAACGTCCTGACTTTC
many,TRBV29-1,TRBJ2-7,TRBD2,CSVDNPSGRAYEQYF,TGCAGCGTTGATAACCCTAGCGGGAGGGCCTACGAGCAGTACTTC
few,TRBV9,TRBJ1-4,NA,CASSSLRDGGKLFF,TGTGCCAGCAGCTCACTCAGGGACGGTGGAAAACTGTTTTTT
few,TRBV28,TRBJ2-3,NA,CASRGVFTDTQYF,TGTGCCAGCAGGGGGGTCTTCACAGATACGCAGTATTTT